These 14 T cell receptor beta chains were sequenced from one sample in a study of blood T cell repertoires in COVID-19. Clones were read by immunoSEQ multiplex PCR, and TCRdb kept only the in-frame ones, dropping some. The sample includes about 220,000 clones, roughly 84% of them seen just once. The sequencing input was PBMCs or T cells enriched from blood (not recorded which). The source of these receptors is a middle-aged woman who had recovered from COVID-19.

The chain is built from TRBV5-1 and TRBJ2-1; 11 positions agree with TRBD2. CDR3 size: 15 residues. V lost 2 bases to trimming and J lost 5 bases; unmatched junction nucleotides: 3. Germline V gene lookup returns CDR1 SGHRS and CDR2 YFSETQ. Here the CDR3 DNA reads TGCGCCAGCAGCTTAAGACTAGCGGGGAACAATGAGCAGTTCTTC. This translates into CASSLRLAGNNEQFF.

The rearrangement uses TRBV5-5 and TRBJ2-7, with D unclear. CDR1 is SGHKS and CDR2 is YYEKEE in the germline V gene (reference sequence). This CDR3 spans 15 amino acids. The V end lost 0 bases, the J end lost 0 bases, and 10 bases lay between the germline ends. CDR3 residues: CASSLAVGSSYEQYF. The CDR3 bases are TGTGCCAGCAGCTTGGCCGTTGGCAGCTCCTACGAGCAGTACTTC.

The rearrangement uses TRBV19 and TRBJ1-6, with 8 bases aligning to TRBD1. This CDR3 has 14 residues. Germline lookup yields CDR1 LNHDA and CDR2 SQIVND (reference sequence). The J segment lost 7 bases and the V segment lost 7 bases, leaving 6 bases of the junction unmatched. The CDR3: CASTFRGPNSPLHF. DNA of the CDR3: TGTGCCAGTACCTTCAGGGGGCCAAATTCACCCCTCCACTTT.

V usage is TRBV19 and J usage is TRBJ2-2, with 14 bases identical to TRBD2. Trimming took 10 bases from V and 1 from J; bases not matched to a gene: 2. The CDR3 has 15 residues. CDR1 is LNHDA and CDR2 is SQIVND in the germline V gene (reference sequence). In DNA, the CDR3 is TGTGCCACTGGGACTAGCGGGGGGAACACCGGGGAGCTGTTTTTT. It is translated as CATGTSGGNTGELFF.

This chain uses TRBV9 with TRBJ2-2, with 8 bases lining up with TRBD1. Germline CDR1 is SGDLS and CDR2 is YYNGEE. After removal of 4 bases from V and 0 bases from J, the junction contained 5 bases not matched to a gene. The CDR3 is 16 amino acids. The CDR3: CASSTRTGTNTGELFF. In DNA form, the CDR3 reads TGTGCCAGCAGCACCCGGACAGGGACGAACACCGGGGAGCTGTTTTTT.

Points on this clone: Compared with germline, one end of the junction differs, possibly owing to a read error. This chain connects TRBV18 to TRBJ2-5; D not certain. CDR1 and CDR2 (germline): KGHSH, LQKENI. This CDR3 comprises 13 residues. In DNA, the CDR3 is TGTGCCAGCTCAGCACCTAGTGAGGAGACCCAGTACTTC. It encodes CASSAPSEETQYF.

The rearrangement uses TRBV24-1 and TRBJ1-3; TRBD1 might be the D (5 bases). There are 16 residues in the CDR3. Trimming cost V 4 bases and J 3 bases, with 15 bases left between them. Looked up from germline, CDR1 is KGHDR and CDR2 is SFDVKD. The CDR3 sequence: CATSELIRVIGNTIYF. The CDR3 region has the DNA TGTGCCACCAGTGAGCTAATCAGGGTGATTGGAAACACCATATATTTT.

The chain couples TRBV30 to TRBJ2-1; the match to TRBD2 covers 8 bases. V lost 0 bases to trimming and J lost 2 bases; unmatched junction nucleotides: 9. There are 17 residues in the CDR3. From germline, CDR1 is GTSNPN and CDR2 SVGIG (reference sequence). The CDR3 sequence is CAWSVSLAGSAYNEQFF. DNA of the CDR3: TGTGCCTGGAGTGTCAGCCTAGCGGGTTCGGCCTACAATGAGCAGTTCTTC.

Notes on this clone: This CDR3 is also generated by other DNA sequences in the sample. CDR3 sequence: CASSLGGGYNEQFF. CDR3 bases: TGTGCCAGCAGCTTGGGTGGGGGGTACAATGAGCAGTTCTTC. This sequence joins TRBV7-9 and TRBJ2-1; perhaps TRBD2 as D (6 bases). Germline CDR1 and CDR2: SEHNR and FQNEAQ (reference sequence). Deletions cut 3 bases from V and 4 bases from J, with 10 bases between. The CDR3 contains 14 residues.

CDR3 amino acids: CASSSWGTSGANVLTF. The DNA for the CDR3 is TGTGCCAGCAGCTCGTGGGGGACTTCTGGGGCCAACGTCCTGACTTTC. V usage is TRBV7-8 and J usage is TRBJ2-6; perhaps TRBD2 as D (6 bases). The CDR3 has 16 amino acids. The germline V gene encodes CDR1 SGHVS and CDR2 FQNEAQ. The ends were cut back, 4 bases at V and 1 base at J, with 11 bases in the middle.

This chain uses TRBV10-3 with TRBJ1-2, with 7 nucleotides matching TRBD1. The CDR3 contains 15 residues. Germline assignment: CDR1 ENHRY and CDR2 SYGVKD. The ends lost 4 bases at V and 7 bases at J; junction bases unmatched: 12. The CDR3: CAISGSQGNDIGYTF. The CDR3 nucleotides are TGTGCCATCAGTGGATCACAGGGGAACGATATTGGCTACACCTTC.

The chain uses TRBV7-2 and TRBJ2-1; a possible D gene is TRBD2 (6 bases). The CDR3 runs 17 residues. The germline V and J ends were trimmed by 2 bases and 3 bases, with 17 bases remaining between them. Germline V lookup: CDR1 SGHTA, CDR2 FQGNSA. Here the CDR3 reads CASSLRRDPMGYNEQFF. CDR3 nucleotides: TGTGCCAGCAGCTTACGGCGGGACCCGATGGGCTACAATGAGCAGTTCTTC.

This chain connects TRBV27 to TRBJ2-4; 7 bases align to TRBD2. CDR1 MNHEY and CDR2 SMNVEV come from the germline V gene (reference sequence). After removal of 5 bases from V and 4 bases from J, the junction contained 8 bases not matched to a gene. This CDR3 has 15 residues. DNA for the CDR3: TGTGCCAGCAGTGGGTTTGGGACTAAAAAAAACATTCAGTACTTC. Translation: CASSGFGTKKNIQYF.

CDR3 loop: CASSQRGGAGKDNEQFF. The CDR3 nucleotides read TGTGCCAGCAGCCAACGAGGGGGGGCAGGGAAGGACAATGAGCAGTTCTTC. V is TRBV9 and J is TRBJ2-1, with D maybe TRBD2 (7 bases). The CDR3 contains 17 residues. V was cut by 4 bases and J by 5 bases, with 22 bases left in between. Germline assignment: CDR1 SGDLS and CDR2 YYNGEE. The complete variable domain, with remaining parts taken from reference TRBV9 and TRBJ2-1, reads DSGVTQTPKHLITATGQRVTLRCSPRSGDLSVYWYQQSLDQGLQFLIQYYNGEERAKGNILERFSAQQFPDLHSELNLSSLELGDSALYFCASSQRGGAGKDNEQFFGPGTRLTVL.